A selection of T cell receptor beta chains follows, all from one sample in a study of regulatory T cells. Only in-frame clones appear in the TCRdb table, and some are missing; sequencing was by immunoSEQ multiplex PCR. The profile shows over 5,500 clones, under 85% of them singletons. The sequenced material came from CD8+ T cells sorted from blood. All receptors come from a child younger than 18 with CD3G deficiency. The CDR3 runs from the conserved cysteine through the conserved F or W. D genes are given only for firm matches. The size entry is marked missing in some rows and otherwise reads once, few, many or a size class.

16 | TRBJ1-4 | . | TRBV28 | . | CASSSPGAGRGEKLFF | TGTGCCAGCAGTTCCCCCGGGGCAGGAAGAGGAGAAAAACTGTTTTTT
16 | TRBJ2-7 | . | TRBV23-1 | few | CARPGDTGLSSYEQYF | TGCGCCAGGCCCGGAGACACAGGCCTAAGCTCCTACGAGCAGTACTTC
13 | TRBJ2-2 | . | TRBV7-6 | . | CASSSWPTGELFF | TGTGCCAGCAGCTCCTGGCCCACCGGGGAGCTGTTTTTT
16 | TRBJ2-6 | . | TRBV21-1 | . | CASGYTGASGANVLTF | TGTGCCAGCGGCTACACAGGTGCCTCTGGGGCCAACGTCCTGACTTTC
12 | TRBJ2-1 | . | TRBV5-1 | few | CASSLRVGEQFF | TGCGCCAGCAGCCTCAGGGTAGGCGAGCAGTTCTTC
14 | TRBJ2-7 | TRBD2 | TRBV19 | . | CASSPSGSAYEQYF | TGTGCCAGTAGTCCTAGCGGGAGCGCCTACGAGCAGTACTTC
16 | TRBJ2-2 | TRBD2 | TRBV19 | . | CASSTGLAGDTGELFF | TGTGCCAGTAGTACCGGACTAGCGGGAGACACCGGGGAGCTGTTTTTT
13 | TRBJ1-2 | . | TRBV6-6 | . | CASSYLLRYGYTF | TGTGCCAGCAGTTACTTACTTAGATATGGCTACACCTTC
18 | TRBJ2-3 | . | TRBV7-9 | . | CASSLVGAGQDSTDTQYF | TGTGCCAGCAGCTTAGTGGGAGCGGGACAGGACAGCACAGATACGCAGTATTTT
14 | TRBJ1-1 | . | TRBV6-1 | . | CASSALEVRTEAFF | TGTGCCAGCAGTGCCTTGGAGGTTAGGACTGAAGCTTTCTTT
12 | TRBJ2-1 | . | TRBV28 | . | CASSLPYNEQFF | TGTGCCAGCAGTTTGCCGTACAATGAGCAGTTCTTC
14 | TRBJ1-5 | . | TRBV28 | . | CASSLRSSNQPQHF | TGTGCCAGCAGTTTAAGGAGTAGCAATCAGCCCCAGCATTTT
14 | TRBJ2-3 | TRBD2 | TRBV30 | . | CAWGTSGRTDTQYF | TGTGCCTGGGGGACTAGCGGGAGAACAGATACGCAGTATTTT
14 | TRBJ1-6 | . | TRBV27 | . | CASSFSLPNSPLHF | TGTGCCAGCAGTTTCAGTTTGCCCAACTCACCCCTCCACTTT
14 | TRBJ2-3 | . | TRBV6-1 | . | CASKQGWSADTQYF | TGTGCCAGCAAACAGGGATGGTCCGCAGATACGCAGTATTTT
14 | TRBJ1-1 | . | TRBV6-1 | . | CASSEAGGVSEAFF | TGTGCCAGCAGTGAGGCGGGGGGAGTCTCTGAAGCTTTCTTT
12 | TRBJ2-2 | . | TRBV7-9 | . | CASSFDDGELFF | TGTGCCAGCAGCTTCGATGACGGGGAGCTGTTTTTT
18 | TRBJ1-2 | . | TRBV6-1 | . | CASSVQGHLGFLDYGYTF | TGTGCCAGCAGTGTCCAGGGCCACCTAGGGTTCCTAGACTATGGCTACACCTTC
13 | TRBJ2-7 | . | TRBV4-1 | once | CASSQEIENEQYF | TGCGCCAGCAGCCAAGAAATCGAGAACGAGCAGTACTTC
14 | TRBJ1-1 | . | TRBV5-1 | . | CASSLAPGRTEAFF | TGCGCCAGCAGCTTGGCTCCAGGGAGGACTGAAGCTTTCTTT
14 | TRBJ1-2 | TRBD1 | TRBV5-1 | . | CASSSGQTTYGYTF | TGCGCCAGCAGCTCGGGACAGACGACGTATGGCTACACCTTC
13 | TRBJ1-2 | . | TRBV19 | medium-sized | CASSINGFYGYTF | TGTGCCAGTAGTATAAACGGCTTCTATGGCTACACCTTC
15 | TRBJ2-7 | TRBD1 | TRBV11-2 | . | CASSLEGTGIYEQYF | TGTGCCAGCAGCTTAGAGGGGACAGGGATCTACGAGCAGTACTTC
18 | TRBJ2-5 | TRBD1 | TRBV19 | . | CASINTGVYPKSQETQYF | TGTGCCAGTATTAATACAGGGGTTTATCCCAAATCCCAAGAGACCCAGTACTTC
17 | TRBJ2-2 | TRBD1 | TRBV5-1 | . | CASSSPGQSSNTGELFF | TGCGCCAGCAGCTCCCCGGGACAGAGCTCGAACACCGGGGAGCTGTTTTTT
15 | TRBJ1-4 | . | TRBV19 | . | CASSPTPGVREKLFF | TGTGCCAGTAGTCCAACCCCCGGGGTACGTGAAAAACTGTTTTTT
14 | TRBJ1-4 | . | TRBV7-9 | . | CASSQQGANEKLFF | TGTGCCAGCAGCCAACAGGGTGCTAATGAAAAACTGTTTTTT
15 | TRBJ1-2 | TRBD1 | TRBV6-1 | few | CATLKGTGGGYGYTF | TGTGCCACCCTTAAAGGGACAGGGGGGGGCTATGGCTACACCTTC
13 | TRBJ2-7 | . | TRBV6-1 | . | CASSPFLIYEQYF | TGTGCCAGCAGTCCTTTCCTAATCTACGAGCAGTACTTC
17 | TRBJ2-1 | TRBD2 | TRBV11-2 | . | CASSHWEGRTGRNEQFF | TGTGCCAGCAGCCATTGGGAGGGCAGAACCGGACGCAATGAGCAGTTCTTC
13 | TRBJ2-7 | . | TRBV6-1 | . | CASSEVAPYEQYF | TGTGCCAGCAGTGAAGTAGCCCCGTACGAGCAGTACTTC
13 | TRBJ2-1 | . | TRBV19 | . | CASSPRLRGEQFF | TGTGCCAGTAGTCCGAGACTTAGGGGGGAGCAGTTCTTC
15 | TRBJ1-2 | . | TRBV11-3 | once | CASSLVRGLEDGYTF | TGTGCCAGCAGCTTAGTACGGGGGTTAGAGGATGGCTACACCTTC
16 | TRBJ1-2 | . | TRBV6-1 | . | CASSVWGTPTNYGHTF | TGTGCCAGCAGTGTCTGGGGGACTCCCACTAACTATGGCCACACCTTC
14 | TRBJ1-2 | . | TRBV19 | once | CASKAAGLLGGYTF | TGTGCCAGTAAAGCGGCGGGGTTACTCGGTGGCTACACCTTC
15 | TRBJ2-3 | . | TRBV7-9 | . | CASSPSGASTDTQYF | TGTGCCAGCAGCCCATCTGGGGCTTCCACAGATACGCAGTATTTT
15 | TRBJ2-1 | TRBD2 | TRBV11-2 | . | CASSLANSGSDEQFF | TGTGCCAGCAGCTTAGCGAATAGCGGGAGCGATGAGCAGTTCTTC
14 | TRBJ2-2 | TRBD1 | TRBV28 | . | CASVRTGGTGELFF | TGTGCCAGCGTCAGGACAGGGGGCACCGGGGAGCTGTTTTTT
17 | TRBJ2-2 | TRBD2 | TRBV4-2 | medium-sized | CASSQSAQREEGGELFF | TGTGCCAGCAGCCAATCCGCCCAGCGGGAGGAGGGCGGGGAGCTGTTTTTT
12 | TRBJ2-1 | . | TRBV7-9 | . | CASSLGYNEQFF | TGTGCCAGCAGCTTAGGCTACAATGAGCAGTTCTTC
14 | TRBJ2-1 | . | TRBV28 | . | CASSLDSRSNEQFF | TGTGCCAGCAGTTTAGATTCGCGGTCCAATGAGCAGTTCTTC
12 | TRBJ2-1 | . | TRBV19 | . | CASSPPNNEQFF | TGTGCCAGTAGTCCTCCGAACAATGAGCAGTTCTTC
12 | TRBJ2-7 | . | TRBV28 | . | CASSLLGGEQYF | TGTGCCAGCAGTTTACTAGGCGGCGAGCAGTACTTC
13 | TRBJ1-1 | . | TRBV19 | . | CASSAQLNTEAFF | TGTGCCAGTAGTGCTCAGCTGAACACTGAAGCCTTCTTT
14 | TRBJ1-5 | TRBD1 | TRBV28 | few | CASSKDRGWQPQHF | TGTGCCAGCAGTAAGGACAGGGGGTGGCAGCCCCAGCATTTT